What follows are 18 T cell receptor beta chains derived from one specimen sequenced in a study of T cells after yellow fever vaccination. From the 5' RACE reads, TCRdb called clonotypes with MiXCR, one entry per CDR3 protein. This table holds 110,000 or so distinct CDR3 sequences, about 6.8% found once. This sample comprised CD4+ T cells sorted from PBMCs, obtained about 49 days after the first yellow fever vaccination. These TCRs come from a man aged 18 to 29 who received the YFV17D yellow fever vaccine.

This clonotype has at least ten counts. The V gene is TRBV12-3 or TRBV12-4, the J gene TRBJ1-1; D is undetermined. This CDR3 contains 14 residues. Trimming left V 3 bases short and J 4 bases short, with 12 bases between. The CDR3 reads CASSFNPWGTEAFF. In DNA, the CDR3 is TGTGCCAGCAGTTTTAATCCGTGGGGCACTGAAGCTTTCTTT.

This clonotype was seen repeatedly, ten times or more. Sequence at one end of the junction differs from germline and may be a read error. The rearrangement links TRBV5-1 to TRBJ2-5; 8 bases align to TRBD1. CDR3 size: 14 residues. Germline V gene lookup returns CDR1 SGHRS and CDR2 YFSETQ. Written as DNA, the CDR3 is TGTGCCAGCAGTCTCGGGACAGGACAAGAGACCCAGTACTTC. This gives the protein CASSLGTGQETQYF.

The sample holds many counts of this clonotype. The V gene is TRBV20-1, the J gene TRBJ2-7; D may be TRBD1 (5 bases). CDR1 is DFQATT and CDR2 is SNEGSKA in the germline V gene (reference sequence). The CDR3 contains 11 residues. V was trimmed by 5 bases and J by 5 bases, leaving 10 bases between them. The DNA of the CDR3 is TGCAGTGCTTCAGGGTACCACGAGCAGTACTTC. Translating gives CSASGYHEQYF.

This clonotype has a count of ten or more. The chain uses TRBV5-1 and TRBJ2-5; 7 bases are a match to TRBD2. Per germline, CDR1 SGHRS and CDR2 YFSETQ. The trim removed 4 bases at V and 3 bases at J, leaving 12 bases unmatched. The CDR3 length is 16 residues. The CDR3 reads CASSTGGRGRKETQYF. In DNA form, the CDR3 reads TGCGCCAGCAGCACGGGCGGGCGGGGGAGAAAAGAGACCCAGTACTTC.

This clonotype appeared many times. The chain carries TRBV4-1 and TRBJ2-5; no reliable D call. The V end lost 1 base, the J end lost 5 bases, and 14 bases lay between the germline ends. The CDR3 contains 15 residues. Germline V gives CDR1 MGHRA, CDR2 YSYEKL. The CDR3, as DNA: TGCGCCAGCAGCCAAGTATTCGGGCTAGGGGAGACCCAGTACTTC. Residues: CASSQVFGLGETQYF.

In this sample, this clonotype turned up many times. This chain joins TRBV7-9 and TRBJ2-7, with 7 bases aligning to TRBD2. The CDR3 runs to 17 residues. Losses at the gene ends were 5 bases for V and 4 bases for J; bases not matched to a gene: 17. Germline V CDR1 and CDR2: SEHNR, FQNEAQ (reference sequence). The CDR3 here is CASSPPPRGGWYYEQYV. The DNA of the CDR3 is TGTGCCAGCAGCCCCCCCCCGCGCGGGGGTTGGTATTACGAGCAGTACGTC.

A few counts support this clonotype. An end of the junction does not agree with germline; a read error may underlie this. In DNA form, the CDR3 reads TGCGCCAGCACCTTGGCTGGCGGCCTTTCCTACAATGAGCAGTTCTTC. Translation: CASTLAGGLSYNEQFF. The gene calls are TRBV5-1 and TRBJ2-1; the D is unclear. CDR1 and CDR2 (germline): SGHRS, YFSETQ. The CDR3 is made up of 16 amino acids.

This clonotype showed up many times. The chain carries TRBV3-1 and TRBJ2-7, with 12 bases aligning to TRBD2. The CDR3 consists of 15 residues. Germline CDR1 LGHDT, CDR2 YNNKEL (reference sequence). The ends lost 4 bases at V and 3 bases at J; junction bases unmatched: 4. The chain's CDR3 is CASSRPSGGDYEQYF. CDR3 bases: TGTGCCAGCAGCCGCCCTAGCGGGGGGGACTACGAGCAGTACTTC.

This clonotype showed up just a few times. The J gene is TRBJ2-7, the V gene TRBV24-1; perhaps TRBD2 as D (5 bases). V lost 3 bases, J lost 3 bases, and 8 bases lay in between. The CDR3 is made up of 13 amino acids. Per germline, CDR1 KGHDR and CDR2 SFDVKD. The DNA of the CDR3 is TGTGCCACCAGTGATAAAGGAGGCTACGAGCAGTACGTC. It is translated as CATSDKGGYEQYV.

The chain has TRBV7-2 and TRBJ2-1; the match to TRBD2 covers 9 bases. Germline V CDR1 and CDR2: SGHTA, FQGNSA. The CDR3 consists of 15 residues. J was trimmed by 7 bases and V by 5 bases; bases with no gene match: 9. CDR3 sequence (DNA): TGTGCCAGCAGCGGTATCGGCGGGGGGGCAAATGAGCAGTTCTTC. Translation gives CASSGIGGGANEQFF.

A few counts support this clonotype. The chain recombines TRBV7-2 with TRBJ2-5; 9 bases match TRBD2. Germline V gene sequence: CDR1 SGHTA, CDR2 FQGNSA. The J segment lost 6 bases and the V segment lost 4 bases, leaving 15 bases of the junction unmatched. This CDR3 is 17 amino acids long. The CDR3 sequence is CASSSPRGRGGPKTQYF. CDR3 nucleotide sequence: TGTGCCAGCAGCTCCCCTCGGGGGCGGGGGGGCCCGAAGACCCAGTACTTC.

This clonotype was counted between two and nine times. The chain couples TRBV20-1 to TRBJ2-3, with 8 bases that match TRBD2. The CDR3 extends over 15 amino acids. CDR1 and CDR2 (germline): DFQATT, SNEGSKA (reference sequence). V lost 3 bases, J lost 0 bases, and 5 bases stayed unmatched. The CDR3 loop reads CSASRRGGSTDTQYF. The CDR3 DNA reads TGCAGTGCTAGTCGCCGGGGGGGGAGCACAGATACGCAGTATTTT.

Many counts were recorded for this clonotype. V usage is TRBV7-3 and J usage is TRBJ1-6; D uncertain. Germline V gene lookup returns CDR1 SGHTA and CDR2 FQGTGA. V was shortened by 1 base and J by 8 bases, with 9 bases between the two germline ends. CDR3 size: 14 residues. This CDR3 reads CASSLKGSDSPLHF. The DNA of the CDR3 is TGTGCCAGCAGCTTAAAGGGTAGTGATTCACCCCTCCACTTT.

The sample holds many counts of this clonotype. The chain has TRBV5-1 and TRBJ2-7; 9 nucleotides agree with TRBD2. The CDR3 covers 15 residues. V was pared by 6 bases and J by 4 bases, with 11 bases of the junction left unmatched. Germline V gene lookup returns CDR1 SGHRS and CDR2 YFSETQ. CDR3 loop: CASTLAGAGGYEQYF. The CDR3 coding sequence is TGCGCCAGCACCCTGGCAGGAGCGGGGGGATACGAGCAGTACTTC.

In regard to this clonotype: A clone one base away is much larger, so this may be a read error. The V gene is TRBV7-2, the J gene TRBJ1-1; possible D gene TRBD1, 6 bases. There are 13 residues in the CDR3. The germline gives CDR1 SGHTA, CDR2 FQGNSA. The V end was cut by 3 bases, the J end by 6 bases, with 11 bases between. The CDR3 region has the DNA TGTGCCAGCAGCTTGTACAGGGACTCTGAAGCTTTCTTT. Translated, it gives CASSLYRDSEAFF.

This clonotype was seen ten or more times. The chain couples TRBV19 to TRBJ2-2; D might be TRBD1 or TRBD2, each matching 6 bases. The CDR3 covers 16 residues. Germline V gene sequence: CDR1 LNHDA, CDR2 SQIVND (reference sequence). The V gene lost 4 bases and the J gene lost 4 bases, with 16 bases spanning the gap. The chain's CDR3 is CASSTILRGGTGELFF. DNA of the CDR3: TGTGCCAGTAGTACAATCCTCAGGGGAGGCACCGGGGAGCTGTTTTTT.

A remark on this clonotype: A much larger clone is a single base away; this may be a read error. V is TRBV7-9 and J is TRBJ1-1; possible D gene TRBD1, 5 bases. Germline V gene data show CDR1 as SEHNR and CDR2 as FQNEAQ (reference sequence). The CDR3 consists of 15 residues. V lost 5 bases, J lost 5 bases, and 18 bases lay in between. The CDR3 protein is CASSPKRGGKTEAFF. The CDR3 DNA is TGTGCCAGCAGCCCAAAACGTGGGGGGAAGACTGAAGCTTTCTTT.

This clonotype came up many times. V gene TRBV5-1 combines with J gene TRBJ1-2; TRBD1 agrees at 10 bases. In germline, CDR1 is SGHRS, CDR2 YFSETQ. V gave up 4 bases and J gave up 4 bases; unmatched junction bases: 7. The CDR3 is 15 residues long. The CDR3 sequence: CASSPQTGGAYGYTF. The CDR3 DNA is TGCGCCAGCAGCCCCCAGACAGGGGGCGCCTATGGCTACACCTTC. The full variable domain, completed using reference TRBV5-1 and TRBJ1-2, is KAGVTQTPRYLIKTRGQQVTLSCSPISGHRSVSWYQQTPGQGLQFLFEYFSETQRNKGNFPGRFSGRQFSNSRSEMNVSTLELGDSALYLCASSPQTGGAYGYTFGSGTRLTVV.